Measured by frequency, the clone carrying this TCR beta chain is medium-sized. What it binds is not known. The sample originates from a study of CXCR3-negative and CXCR3-positive naive CD8 T cells. Overall study: There were 130 million or so TRB reads altogether, and each library had about 1.5 +/- 0.3 million of them. General study findings and limits: Comparison of naive cells showed more hydrophobic TRB CDR3s in CXCR3-positive than in CXCR3-negative naive cells. In both naive subsets diversity was comparably high, whereas memory CD8+ cells showed much lower diversity. Because surface CD5 did not distinguish the naive subsets, TCR strength was inferred from TRB CDR3 properties.

The study made its TRB cDNA libraries by 5' RACE, adding UMI labels. TCRdb re-called the 5' RACE reads; every CDR3 protein appears as one record, without DNA. The sample has a few thousand distinct CDR3 sequences. The CDR3 spans 14 residues. CDR1 is SQVTM and CDR2 is ANQGSEA in the germline V gene. Material: naive CXCR3+ CD8+ T cells from blood. Subset described: CD45RO-CCR7+CD27+CD95- naive CD8+ T cells expressing CXCR3 (TNR3+). The V gene is TRBV29-1, the J gene TRBJ2-1; TCRdb indicates TRBD1, and absent DNA this call remains unverified. The TCR originated in a human donor in good health. Some clones in this sample may be carry-over from other donors' samples. This CDR3 reads CSVERRGSYNEQFF.